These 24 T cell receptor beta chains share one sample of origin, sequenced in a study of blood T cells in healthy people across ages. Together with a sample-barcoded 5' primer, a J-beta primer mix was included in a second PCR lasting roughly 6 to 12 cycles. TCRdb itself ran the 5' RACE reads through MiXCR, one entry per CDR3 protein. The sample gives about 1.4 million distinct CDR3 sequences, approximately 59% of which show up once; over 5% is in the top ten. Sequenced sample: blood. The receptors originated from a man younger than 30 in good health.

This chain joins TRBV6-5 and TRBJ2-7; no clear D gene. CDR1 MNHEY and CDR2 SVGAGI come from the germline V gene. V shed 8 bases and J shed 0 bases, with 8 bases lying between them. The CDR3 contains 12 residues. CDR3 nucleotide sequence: TGTGCCAGCTGTGACGACTCCTACGAGCAGTACTTC. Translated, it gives CASCDDSYEQYF.

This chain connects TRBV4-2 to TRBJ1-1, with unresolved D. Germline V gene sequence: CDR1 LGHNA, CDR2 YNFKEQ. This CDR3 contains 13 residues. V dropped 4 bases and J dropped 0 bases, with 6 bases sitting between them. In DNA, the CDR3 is TGTGCCAGCAGCCGGGCCATGAACACTGAAGCTTTCTTT. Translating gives CASSRAMNTEAFF.

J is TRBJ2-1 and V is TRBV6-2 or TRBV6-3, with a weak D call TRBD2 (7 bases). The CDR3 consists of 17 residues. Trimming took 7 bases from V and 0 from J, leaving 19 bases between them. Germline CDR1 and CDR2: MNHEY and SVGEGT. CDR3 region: CASNYSAGANSYNEQFF. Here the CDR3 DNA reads TGTGCCAGCAATTATAGTGCGGGGGCCAACTCCTACAATGAGCAGTTCTTC.

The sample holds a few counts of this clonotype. CDR3 amino acids: CSVTPGISSYNEQFF. The CDR3 DNA reads as TGCAGCGTTACTCCGGGAATCAGCTCCTACAATGAGCAGTTCTTC. This chain links TRBV29-1 with TRBJ2-1; a possible D gene is TRBD2 (5 bases). V was pared by 5 bases and J by 0 bases, with 14 bases between. Germline V lookup: CDR1 SQVTM, CDR2 ANQGSEA. The CDR3 has 15 residues.

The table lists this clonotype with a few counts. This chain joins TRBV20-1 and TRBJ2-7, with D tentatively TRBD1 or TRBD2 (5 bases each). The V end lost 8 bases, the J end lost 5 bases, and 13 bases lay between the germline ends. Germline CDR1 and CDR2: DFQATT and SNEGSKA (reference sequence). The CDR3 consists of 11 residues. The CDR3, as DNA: TGCAGTCCTCGGGACGACCACGAGCAGTACTTC. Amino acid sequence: CSPRDDHEQYF.

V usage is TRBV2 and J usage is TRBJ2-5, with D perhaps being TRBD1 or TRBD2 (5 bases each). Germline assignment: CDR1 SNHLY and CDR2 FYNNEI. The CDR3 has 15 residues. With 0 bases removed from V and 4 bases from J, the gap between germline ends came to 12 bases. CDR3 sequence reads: CASSEALLRGETQYF. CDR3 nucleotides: TGTGCCAGCAGTGAAGCGCTTTTGAGGGGAGAGACCCAGTACTTC.

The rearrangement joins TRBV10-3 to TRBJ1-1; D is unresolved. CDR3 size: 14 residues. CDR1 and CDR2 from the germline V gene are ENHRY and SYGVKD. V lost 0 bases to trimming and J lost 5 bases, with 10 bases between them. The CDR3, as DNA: TGTGCCATCAGTGAGTCGCAGGTGGAGACTGAAGCTTTCTTT. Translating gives CAISESQVETEAFF.

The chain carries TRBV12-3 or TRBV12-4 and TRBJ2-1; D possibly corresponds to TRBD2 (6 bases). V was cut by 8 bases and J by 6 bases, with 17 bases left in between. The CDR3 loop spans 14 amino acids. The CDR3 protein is CASARETDPNEQFF. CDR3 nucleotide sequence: TGTGCCAGCGCCCGGGAGACAGACCCCAATGAGCAGTTCTTC.

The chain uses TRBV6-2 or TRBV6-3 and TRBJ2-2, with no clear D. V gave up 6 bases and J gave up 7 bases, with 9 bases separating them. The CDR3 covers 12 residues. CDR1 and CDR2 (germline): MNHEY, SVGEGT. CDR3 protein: CASSRHFGELFF. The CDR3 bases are TGTGCCAGCAGCCGACATTTCGGGGAGCTGTTTTTT.

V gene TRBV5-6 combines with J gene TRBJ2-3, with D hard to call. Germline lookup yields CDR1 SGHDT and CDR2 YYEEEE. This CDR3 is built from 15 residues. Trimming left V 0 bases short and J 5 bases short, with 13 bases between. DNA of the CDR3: TGTGCCAGCAGCTTGGACTTGGGCTCGGAAGATACGCAGTATTTT. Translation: CASSLDLGSEDTQYF. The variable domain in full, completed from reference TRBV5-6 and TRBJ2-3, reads DAGVTQSPTHLIKTRGQQVTLRCSPKSGHDTVSWYQQALGQGPQFIFQYYEEEERQRGNFPDRFSGHQFPNYSSELNVNALLLGDSALYLCASSLDLGSEDTQYFGPGTRLTVL.

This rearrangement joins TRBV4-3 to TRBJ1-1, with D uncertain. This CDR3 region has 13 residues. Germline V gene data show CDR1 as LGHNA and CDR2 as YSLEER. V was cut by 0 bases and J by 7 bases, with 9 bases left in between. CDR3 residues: CASSQEQGCEAFF. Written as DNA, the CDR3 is TGCGCCAGCAGCCAAGAACAAGGATGTGAAGCTTTCTTT.

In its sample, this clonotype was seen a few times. As DNA, the CDR3 is TGTGCCACCAGCACAGGGGGACAGGGGGTAGATACGCAGTATTTT. It specifies CATSTGGQGVDTQYF. The J gene is TRBJ2-3, the V gene TRBV15, with 11 nucleotides matching TRBD1. CDR1 and CDR2 (germline): LNHNV, YYDKDF (reference sequence). This CDR3 contains 15 residues. V lost 4 bases and J lost 5; bases outside the gene matches: 5.

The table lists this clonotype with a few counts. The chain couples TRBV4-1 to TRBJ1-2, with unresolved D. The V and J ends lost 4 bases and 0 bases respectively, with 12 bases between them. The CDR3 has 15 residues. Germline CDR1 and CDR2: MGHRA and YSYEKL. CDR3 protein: CASSPAVEANYGYTF. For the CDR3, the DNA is TGCGCCAGCAGCCCGGCGGTAGAAGCTAACTATGGCTACACCTTC.

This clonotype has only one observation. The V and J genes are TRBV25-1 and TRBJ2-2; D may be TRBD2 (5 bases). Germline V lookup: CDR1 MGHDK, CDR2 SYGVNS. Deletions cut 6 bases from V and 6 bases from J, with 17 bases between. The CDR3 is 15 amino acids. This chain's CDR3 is CASSPIQEDAGELFF. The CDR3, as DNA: TGTGCCAGCAGCCCGATCCAGGAGGACGCCGGGGAGCTGTTTTTT.

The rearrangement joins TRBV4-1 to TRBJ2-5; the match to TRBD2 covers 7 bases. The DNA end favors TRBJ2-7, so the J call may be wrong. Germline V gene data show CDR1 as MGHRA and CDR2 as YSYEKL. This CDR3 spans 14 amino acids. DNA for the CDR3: TGCGCCAGCAGCCAAGATGGGAGGGAACACGAGCAGTACTTC. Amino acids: CASSQDGREHEQYF.

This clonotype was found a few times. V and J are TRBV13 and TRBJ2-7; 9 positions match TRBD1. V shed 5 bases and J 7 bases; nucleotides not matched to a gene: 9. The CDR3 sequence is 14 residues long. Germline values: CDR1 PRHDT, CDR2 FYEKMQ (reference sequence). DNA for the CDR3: TGTGCCAGCAGCCAGGGACAGGGTAGTTGGGAGCAGTACTTC. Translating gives CASSQGQGSWEQYF.

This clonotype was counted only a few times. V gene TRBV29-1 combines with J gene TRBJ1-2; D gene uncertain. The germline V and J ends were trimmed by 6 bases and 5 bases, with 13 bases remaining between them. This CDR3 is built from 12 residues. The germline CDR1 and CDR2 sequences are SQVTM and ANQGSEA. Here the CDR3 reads CSVPPGPYGYTF. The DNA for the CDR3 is TGCAGCGTCCCTCCCGGCCCATATGGCTACACCTTC.

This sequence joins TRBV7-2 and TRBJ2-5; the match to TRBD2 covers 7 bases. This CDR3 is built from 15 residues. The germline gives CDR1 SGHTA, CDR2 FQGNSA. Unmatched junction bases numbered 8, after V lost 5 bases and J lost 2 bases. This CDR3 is CASSPRGTLQETQYF. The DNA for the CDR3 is TGTGCCAGCAGCCCGCGGGGGACTTTACAAGAGACCCAGTACTTC.

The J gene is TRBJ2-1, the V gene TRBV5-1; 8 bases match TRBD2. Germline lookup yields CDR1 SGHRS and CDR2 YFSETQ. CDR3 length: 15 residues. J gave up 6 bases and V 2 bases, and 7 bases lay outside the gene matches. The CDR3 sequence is CASSFAGGGFNEQFF. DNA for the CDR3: TGCGCCAGCAGCTTTGCGGGGGGCGGATTCAATGAGCAGTTCTTC.

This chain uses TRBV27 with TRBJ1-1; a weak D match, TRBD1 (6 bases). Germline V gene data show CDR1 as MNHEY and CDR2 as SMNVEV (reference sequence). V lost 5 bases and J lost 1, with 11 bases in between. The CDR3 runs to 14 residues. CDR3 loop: CASSVGGQNTEAFF. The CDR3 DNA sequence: TGTGCCAGCAGTGTAGGGGGGCAGAACACTGAAGCTTTCTTT.

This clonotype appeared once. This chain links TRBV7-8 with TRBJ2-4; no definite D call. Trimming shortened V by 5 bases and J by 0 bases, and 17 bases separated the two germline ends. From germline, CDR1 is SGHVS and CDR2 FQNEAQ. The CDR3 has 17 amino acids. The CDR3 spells CASSLKMGQEAKNIQYF. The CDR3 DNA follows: TGTGCCAGCAGCCTAAAGATGGGTCAGGAAGCCAAAAACATTCAGTACTTC.

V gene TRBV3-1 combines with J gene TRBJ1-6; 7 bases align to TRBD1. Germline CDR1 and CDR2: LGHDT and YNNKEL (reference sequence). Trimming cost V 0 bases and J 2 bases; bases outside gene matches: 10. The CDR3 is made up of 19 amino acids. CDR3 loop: CASSQDPRGKGAYNSPLHF. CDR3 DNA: TGTGCCAGCAGCCAAGACCCCAGGGGGAAGGGAGCCTATAATTCACCCCTCCACTTT. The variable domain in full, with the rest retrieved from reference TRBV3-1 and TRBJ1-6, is DTAVSQTPKYLVTQMGNDKSIKCEQNLGHDTMYWYKQDSKKFLKIMFSYNNKELIINETVPNRFSPKSPDKAHLNLHINSLELGDSAVYFCASSQDPRGKGAYNSPLHFGNGTRLTVT.

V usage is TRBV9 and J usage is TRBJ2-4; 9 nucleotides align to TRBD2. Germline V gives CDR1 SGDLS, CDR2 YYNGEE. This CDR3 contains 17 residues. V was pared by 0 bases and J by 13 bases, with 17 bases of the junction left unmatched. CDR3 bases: TGTGCCAGCAGCGTAGGTCCCGAGGCTAGCGGGGAACCTACACAGTACTTC. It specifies CASSVGPEASGEPTQYF.

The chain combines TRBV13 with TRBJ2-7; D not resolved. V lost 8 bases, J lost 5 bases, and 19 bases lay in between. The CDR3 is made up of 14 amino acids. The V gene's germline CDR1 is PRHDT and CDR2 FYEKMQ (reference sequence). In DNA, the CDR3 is TGTGCCAGCTCCCCCGGCTTCCGAAGGAACGAGCAGTACTTC. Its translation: CASSPGFRRNEQYF.